This section outlines one TCR beta chain sequence together with its context. The antigen this receptor binds is unknown. Per-nucleotide qualities are absent, and no much larger clonotype sits a single base away. V loses 7 bases, J loses 1 base, and the germline ends lie 14 bases apart. Including the terminal cysteine and phenylalanine, the CDR3 comprises 14 residues. Solely the CDR3 DNA is kept, with 42 bases framed from the first base. CDR1 and CDR2 are read off the germline V gene as SGHNT and YENEEA. These data belong to a study of shared T cell receptors in the human thymus (dated by TCRdb to 2020 to 2022). Broadly, across the study: The study examined how self-reactive, shared T-cell receptor alpha chains are generated in the human thymus.

Libraries were built with the immunoSEQ multiplex PCR assay. As stored in TCRdb, this immuneACCESS dataset retains in-frame rearrangements with V and J assigned. A fraction of the clones does not appear; measured against another copy, unresolved V genes explain less than half of the discrepancy, and the remainder lacks a known reason. In all, the sample holds 540,000 or so clones, and around 78% of those were seen once. The ten top clones hold about 0.014% of the sample. This sample was also put to use in a study of human thymus T cells. The second study, in turn, reports: The donors were immunologically healthy infants in Finland who had open corrective cardiac surgery for congenital heart defects. The thymus tissue came from surgical resects taken out during corrective cardiac surgery. Biased V and J gene segment usage appeared to be present in both thymic and peripheral blood repertoires. The related research reported highly overlapping thymic TCR repertoires among unrelated individuals. TCR alpha and beta repertoires from about 8 infant thymus samples and a few related peripheral blood samples were characterized in the study. The cohort included about 6 male and two female infants, with donor ages spanning 7 to 244 days. Thymocytes were freed from the tissue by mechanical means and kept at -70 degrees C as pellets of roughly 8.5-30 million cells. A QIAsymphony instrument was used to extract genomic DNA from frozen cell pellets. TCRB and TCRAD loci were amplified from a standardized quantity of quality-controlled genomic DNA using the immunoSEQ multiplex PCR assay. The amplicons covered the V(D)J region and were long enough to include the CDR3 and to identify the V and J genes. The amplicons were sequenced on an Illumina platform via the commercial immunoSEQ service. Corrections for primer bias and sequencing errors followed previously described methods, while TCRAD and TCRB definitions were based on the IMGT database. The repertoires were analysed using immunoSEQ Analyzer 3.0 and VDJTools for basic statistics, V/J segment usage, diversity estimates, rarefaction and pairwise overlap. To estimate diversity, the Chao1, ChaoE, Efron-Thisted, Shannon and inverse Simpson indices were applied, and diversity was also estimated on datasets down-sampled to the smallest sample. Repertoire overlap was determined by strict matching of CDR3 nucleotide sequence, V gene and J gene, and Jaccard-based multidimensional scaling clustering was applied. On average, thymus samples gave around 880,000 unique TCRB clonotypes, whereas blood samples gave around 84,000.

The sequence is built from TRBV11-3 and TRBJ2-7, with a tentative D gene TRBD1 over 5 matching bases. This clonotype was obtained from a boy under three years old with a congenital heart defect. Donor details come from another sample of the same person, matched by shared clones. Sequenced material: thymocytes. The CDR3 reads CASTQLPGSYEQYF. The DNA reads as follows: TGTGCCAGCACGCAACTCCCAGGGTCCTACGAGCAGTACTTC.